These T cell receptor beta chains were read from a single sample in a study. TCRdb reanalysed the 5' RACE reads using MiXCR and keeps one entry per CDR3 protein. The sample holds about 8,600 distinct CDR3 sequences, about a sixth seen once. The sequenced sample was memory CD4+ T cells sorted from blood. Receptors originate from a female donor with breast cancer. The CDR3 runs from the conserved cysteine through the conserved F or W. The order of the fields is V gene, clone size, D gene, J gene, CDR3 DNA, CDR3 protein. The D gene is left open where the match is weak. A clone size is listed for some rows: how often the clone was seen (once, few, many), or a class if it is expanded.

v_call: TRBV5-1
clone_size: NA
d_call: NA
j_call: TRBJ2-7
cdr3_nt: TGCGCCAGCAGCGGTCAGGCGGGCTACGAGCAGTACTTC
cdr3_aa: CASSGQAGYEQYF

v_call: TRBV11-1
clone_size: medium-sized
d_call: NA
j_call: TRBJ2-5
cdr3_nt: TGTGCCAGCAGCTTCGAAGAGACCCAGTACTTC
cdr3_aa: CASSFEETQYF

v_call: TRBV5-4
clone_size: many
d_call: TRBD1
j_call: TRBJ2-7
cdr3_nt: TGTGCCAGCAGCTGGGGACAGGGAGTGTACGAGCAGTACTTC
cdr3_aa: CASSWGQGVYEQYF

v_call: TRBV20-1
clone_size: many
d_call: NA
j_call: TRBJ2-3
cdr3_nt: TGCAGTGCTATGGTCGGACCTAGCACAGATACGCAGTATTTT
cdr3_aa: CSAMVGPSTDTQYF

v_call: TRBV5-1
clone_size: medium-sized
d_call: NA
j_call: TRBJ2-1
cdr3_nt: TGCGCCAGCAGCTTGGAGGTGCGAATCTACAATGAGCAGTTCTTC
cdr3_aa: CASSLEVRIYNEQFF

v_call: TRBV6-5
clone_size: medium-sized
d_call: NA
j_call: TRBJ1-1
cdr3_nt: TGTGCCAGCAGTTCCCGCCCGCAGGAGACTGAAGCTTTCTTT
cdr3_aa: CASSSRPQETEAFF

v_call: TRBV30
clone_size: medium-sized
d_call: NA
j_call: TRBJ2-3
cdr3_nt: TGTGCCTGGGGCGGTGGGAGGATAGATACGCAGTATTTT
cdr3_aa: CAWGGGRIDTQYF

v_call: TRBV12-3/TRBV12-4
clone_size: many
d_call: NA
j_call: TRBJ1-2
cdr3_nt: TGTGCCAGCAGTTTGTACAGCGCTGGCTACACCTTC
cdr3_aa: CASSLYSAGYTF

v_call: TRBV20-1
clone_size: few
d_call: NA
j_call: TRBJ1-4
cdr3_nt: TGCAGTGCCGCTTCCCCGGCAGGTCGAAATGAAAAACTGTTTTTT
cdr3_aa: CSAASPAGRNEKLFF

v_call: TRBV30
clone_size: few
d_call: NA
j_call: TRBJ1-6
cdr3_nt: TGTGCCTGGAGCAACCGGGGTTCACCCCTCCACTTT
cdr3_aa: CAWSNRGSPLHF

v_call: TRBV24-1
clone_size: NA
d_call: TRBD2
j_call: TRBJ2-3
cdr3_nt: TGTGCCGCCAGTGATGGGACTAGATCTAACACAGATACGCAGTATTTT
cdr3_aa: CAASDGTRSNTDTQYF

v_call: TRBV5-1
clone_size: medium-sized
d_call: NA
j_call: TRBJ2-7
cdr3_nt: TGCGCCAGCAGCTTGGAGTTCCGACGGCATGACGAGCAGTACTTC
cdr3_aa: CASSLEFRRHDEQYF

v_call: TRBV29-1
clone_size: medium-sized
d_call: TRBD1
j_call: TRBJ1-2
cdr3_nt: TGCAGCGTGAAGACAGGGACCTATGGCTACACCTTC
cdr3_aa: CSVKTGTYGYTF

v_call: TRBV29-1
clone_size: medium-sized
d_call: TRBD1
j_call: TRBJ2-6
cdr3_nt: TGCAGCGTCGGGACAGCCTCTGGGGCCAACGTCCTGACTTTC
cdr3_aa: CSVGTASGANVLTF